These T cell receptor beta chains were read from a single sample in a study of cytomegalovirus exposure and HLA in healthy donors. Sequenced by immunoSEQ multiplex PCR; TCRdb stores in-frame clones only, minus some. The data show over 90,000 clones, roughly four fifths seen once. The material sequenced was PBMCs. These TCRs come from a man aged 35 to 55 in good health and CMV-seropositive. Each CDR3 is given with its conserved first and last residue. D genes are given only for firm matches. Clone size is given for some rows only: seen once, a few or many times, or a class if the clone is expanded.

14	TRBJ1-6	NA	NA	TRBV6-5	TGTGCCAGCAGTTACTCCGGGGATAATTCACCCCTCCACTTT	CASSYSGDNSPLHF
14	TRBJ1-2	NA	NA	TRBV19	TGTGCCAGTGGGACTGGGCTCCGGCGGGTTGGCTACACCTTC	CASGTGLRRVGYTF
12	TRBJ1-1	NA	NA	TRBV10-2	TGCGCCAGCAGGACGGGGAACACTGAAGCTTTCTTT	CASRTGNTEAFF
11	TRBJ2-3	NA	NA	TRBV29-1	TGCAGCGTTGGACAGCTAGATACGCAGTATTTT	CSVGQLDTQYF
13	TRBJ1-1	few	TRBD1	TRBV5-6	TGTGCCAGCAGCCTACAGGGGGTCACTGAAGCTTTCTTT	CASSLQGVTEAFF
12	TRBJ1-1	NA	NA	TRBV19	TGTGCCAGTAGAGGGACTTACACTGAAGCTTTCTTT	CASRGTYTEAFF
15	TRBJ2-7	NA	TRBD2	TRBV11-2	TGTGCCAGCAGGGCAACAAGCGGGGCTGTCTACGAGCAGTACTTC	CASRATSGAVYEQYF
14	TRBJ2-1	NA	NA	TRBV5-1	TGCGCCAGCAGACCAAGCCTAGGCGACAATGAGCAGTTCTTC	CASRPSLGDNEQFF
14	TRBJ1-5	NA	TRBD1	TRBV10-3	TGTGCCATCAGTGATCAGGGGGGTAGTCAGCCCCAGCATTTT	CAISDQGGSQPQHF
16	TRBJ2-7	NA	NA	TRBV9	TGTGCCAGCAGCACCCATTCGGCGGGGGCTGGGAACGAGCAGTACTTC	CASSTHSAGAGNEQYF
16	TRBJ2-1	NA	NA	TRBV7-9	TGTGCCAGCAGCGGATGGACAGCCCACTCCTACAATGAGCAGTTCTTC	CASSGWTAHSYNEQFF
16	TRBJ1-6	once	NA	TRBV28	TGTGCCAGCACCAGGACTACAGGCGGTACTTTTTCACCCCTCCACTTT	CASTRTTGGTFSPLHF
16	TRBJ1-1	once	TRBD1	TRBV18	TGTGCCAGCTCAGGTCGGACAGGGGGTTCGAACACTGAAGCTTTCTTT	CASSGRTGGSNTEAFF
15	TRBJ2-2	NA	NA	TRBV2	TGTGCCAGCAGTTTCAAGAGAACGAACACCGGGGAGCTGTTTTTT	CASSFKRTNTGELFF
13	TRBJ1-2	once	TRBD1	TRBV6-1	TGTGCCAGCAGGGGACAGGTGGGCTATGGCTACACCTTC	CASRGQVGYGYTF
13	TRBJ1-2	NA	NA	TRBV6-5	TGTGCCAGCAGTCAACAGGGCCTCTATGGCTACACCTTC	CASSQQGLYGYTF
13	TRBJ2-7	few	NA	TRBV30	TGTGCCTGGAAGGGCGGGACGGGGTACGAGCAGTACTTC	CAWKGGTGYEQYF
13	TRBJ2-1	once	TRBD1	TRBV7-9	TGTTCCAGCAGCTTAAAGGACAGGGCGCTGGGGTTCTTC	CSSSLKDRALGFF
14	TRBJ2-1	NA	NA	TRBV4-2	TGTGCCAGCAGCCACTTACTCGCCCCTAAGGAGCAGTTCTTC	CASSHLLAPKEQFF
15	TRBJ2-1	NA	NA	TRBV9	TGTGCCAGCAGCGTAGAATTAGCGGCATATAATGAGCAGTTCTTC	CASSVELAAYNEQFF
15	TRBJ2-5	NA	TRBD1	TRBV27	TGTGCCAGCAGTTTATCAGGACAGGGATCGGGGACCCAGTACTTC	CASSLSGQGSGTQYF